These T cell receptor beta chains were read from a single sample in a study. Clones were read by immunoSEQ multiplex PCR, and TCRdb kept only the in-frame ones, dropping some. The sample yields roughly 68,000 clones, 90% to 95% seen once. Sequences were obtained from PBMCs. The receptors originated from a man aged 40-49 years with rheumatoid arthritis. Both conserved end residues are trimmed from each CDR3.

v_call,j_call,cdr3_aa
TRBV30,TRBJ1-5,ALDLGHGEPQH
TRBV19,TRBJ1-2,ASSKDPGINYGYT
TRBV27,TRBJ2-1,ASSYGTRKDNEQF
TRBV4-3,TRBJ2-7,ASSQDWGVVSYEQY
TRBV19,TRBJ2-5,ASCRSGEVGETQY
TRBV30,TRBJ1-3,AWSWGDTIY
TRBV5-5,TRBJ1-2,ASSPDRGTLGGYT
TRBV28,TRBJ2-3,ASSLGSSTDTQY
TRBV9,TRBJ2-2,ASSAHREKANTGELF
TRBV28,TRBJ1-3,ASTQTVAGYSGNTIY
TRBV7-3,TRBJ2-5,ASSPQPTGAETQY
TRBV5-6,TRBJ2-5,ASSLFASGETQY
TRBV13,TRBJ1-6,ASSLEGQPNSPLH
TRBV12-3/TRBV12-4,TRBJ1-2,ASSPQWGGYT
TRBV4-2,TRBJ2-5,ASSQVSTGTGETQY
TRBV9,TRBJ1-6,ASSGPRGTLH